The T cell receptor (beta chain) described here comes from a study of tumor-infiltrating lymphocytes in primary liver carcinoma. This clonotype was seen at least ten times. Co-extraction yielded RNA and DNA from roughly 20-30 mg of unsorted bulk tissue. TCR beta cDNA was reverse-transcribed from about 500 ng of total RNA. The reaction used a constant-region primer and ProtoScript II reverse transcriptase. Libraries covering TCR beta were generated through three nested multiplex PCR rounds (using a slightly modified ARM-PCR). Two initial PCR rounds of roughly 10 cycles each paired TRBV1-TRBV30 forward primers with a C-beta reverse primer. TCRdb recomputed calls from the multiplex PCR reads with MiXCR, one row per CDR3 protein. The profile covers approximately 79,000 distinct CDR3 sequences, with 60% to 80% appearing a single time and 25% to 30% taken by the ten largest. This CDR3 is built from 16 residues. With 5 bases removed from V and 1 base from J, the gap between germline ends came to 18 bases. Germline V lookup: CDR1 MNHEY, CDR2 SVGAGI.

The rearrangement links TRBV6-5 to TRBJ2-7; D assignment may be TRBD1 or TRBD2 (6 bases each). This sequence originates from a man aged 35 to 55 with primary liver carcinoma and hepatitis B virus infection. The sample consisted of liver tumor tissue from sampling region 4. Stated subset: tumor region T4, right-lateral pole. This CDR3 reads CASSKNGGQASYEQYF. The DNA of the CDR3 is TGTGCCAGCAGTAAGAATGGGGGGCAAGCTTCCTACGAGCAGTACTTC.